Shown below are 20 T cell receptor delta chains from a single sample sequenced in a study of human gamma delta and Vdelta1 T cells. No antigen has been assigned to these receptors. TCRdb re-called clones from the PCR reads using CATT. The sample shows fewer than 15,000 delta-chain clones, roughly 53% of them seen only once. Sequencing was done on a sample of Vdelta1 gamma-delta T cells from blood grown in culture (DOT cells). The receptors originated from a human donor in good health.

This chain uses TRDV1 with TRDJ1; D could derive from TRDD2 or TRDD3 (7 bases each). V was shortened by 2 bases and J by 0 bases, with 31 bases between the two germline ends. CDR3 length equals 22 residues. Germline V gene lookup returns CDR1 TSWWSYY and CDR2 QGS. The CDR3 bases are TGTGCTCTTGGGGAATTGGGTTTTAATGGACTGGGGTTTCCTACCAACACCGATAAACTCATCTTT. Translating it yields CALGELGFNGLGFPTNTDKLIF.

A few counts support this clone. The V gene is TRDV1, the J gene TRDJ1, with 9 bases that match TRDD2. Trimming removed 4 bases from V and 2 bases from J; junction bases left unmatched: 26. CDR3 size: 22 residues. CDR1 TSWWSYY and CDR2 QGS come from the germline V gene. This CDR3 is CALGASGLPTIGYGLYTDKLIF. In DNA, the CDR3 is TGTGCTCTTGGGGCTTCCGGCCTTCCTACGATTGGATATGGTCTCTATACCGATAAACTCATCTTT.

This sequence joins TRDV1 and TRDJ3; 10 nucleotides align to TRDD3. Germline V lookup: CDR1 TSWWSYY, CDR2 QGS. J gave up 3 bases and V 5 bases, and 13 bases lay outside the gene matches. CDR3 length equals 20 residues. The CDR3: CALGKNPYSGGYWDTRQMFF. The CDR3 nucleotides are TGTGCTCTTGGGAAAAACCCCTATTCTGGGGGATACTGGGACACCCGACAGATGTTTTTC.

The gene calls are TRDV1 and TRDJ1; D may be TRDD3 (5 bases). The CDR3 is made up of 19 amino acids. Per the germline V gene, CDR1 is TSWWSYY and CDR2 is QGS. The V gene lost 0 bases and the J gene lost 1 base, with 21 bases spanning the gap. The DNA for the CDR3 is TGTGCTCTTGGGGAACTGACACCGCTGGGAGGACGACGCACCGATAAACTCATCTTT. Its protein product is CALGELTPLGGRRTDKLIF.

This clone has only a few counts. V gene TRDV1 combines with J gene TRDJ1; D is unresolved. The germline gives CDR1 TSWWSYY, CDR2 QGS. Trimming removed 1 base from V and 3 bases from J, with 24 bases in between. The CDR3 runs to 19 residues. CDR3 region: CALGEPRTPLSQTPDKLIF. CDR3 bases: TGTGCTCTTGGGGAACCCCGTACCCCCCTTAGTCAGACGCCCGATAAACTCATCTTT.

The chain combines TRDV1 with TRDJ1; 11 bases fit TRDD3. Trimming removed 2 bases from V and 0 bases from J; junction bases left unmatched: 26. The CDR3 loop spans 24 amino acids. CDR1 and CDR2 from the germline V gene are TSWWSYY and QGS. This CDR3 is CALGESTVFLLGDMPTRYTDKLIF. The CDR3 DNA is TGTGCTCTTGGGGAAAGTACCGTCTTCCTACTGGGGGATATGCCCACCAGGTACACCGATAAACTCATCTTT.

The chain uses TRDV1 and TRDJ1, with D perhaps given as TRDD2 or TRDD3 (6 bases each). Per the germline V gene, CDR1 is TSWWSYY and CDR2 is QGS. The CDR3 sequence is 23 residues long. V was pared by 0 bases and J by 0 bases, with 32 bases between. In nucleotides, the CDR3 is TGTGCTCTTGGGGAACTCGATCCTCCTTCCCTTACTCGGGGGGAAAGGTACACCGATAAACTCATCTTT. This sequence encodes CALGELDPPSLTRGERYTDKLIF.

This chain joins TRDV1 and TRDJ1, with 11 bases that match TRDD3. The CDR3 spans 18 residues. Germline loops: CDR1 TSWWSYY, CDR2 QGS. Germline trimming cut 2 bases from V and 3 bases from J; bases unmatched to any gene: 11. The CDR3 spells CALGEVSTTGGYSDKLIF. CDR3 nucleotide sequence: TGTGCTCTTGGGGAAGTGTCTACTACTGGGGGATATTCCGATAAACTCATCTTT.

This chain joins TRDV1 and TRDJ1; 7 nucleotides line up with TRDD3. Unmatched junction bases numbered 28, after V lost 2 bases and J lost 1 base. CDR1 TSWWSYY and CDR2 QGS come from the germline V gene. The CDR3 loop spans 23 amino acids. Written as DNA, the CDR3 is TGTGCTCTTGGGGAAAGAGGGCCCGGAGCTTTCACGAGCTGGGGGTATCGCACCGATAAACTCATCTTT. Its protein is CALGERGPGAFTSWGYRTDKLIF.

The V and J genes are TRDV1 and TRDJ1; D is undetermined. This CDR3 comprises 14 residues. Germline loops: CDR1 TSWWSYY, CDR2 QGS. Deletions cut 1 base from V and 0 bases from J, with 6 bases between. CDR3 region: CALGERPYTDKLIF. CDR3 nucleotide sequence: TGTGCTCTTGGGGAACGGCCCTACACCGATAAACTCATCTTT.

This clone has only a few counts. The chain has TRDV1 and TRDJ1; D remains ambiguous. Trimming removed 5 bases at V and 0 bases at J, with 31 bases between. This CDR3 has 21 amino acids. In germline, CDR1 is TSWWSYY, CDR2 QGS. CDR3 sequence (DNA): TGTGCTCTTGGGAGGACCGGGTCTACCGTGGGCCCAAGAAGATACACCGATAAACTCATCTTT. Protein: CALGRTGSTVGPRRYTDKLIF.

This chain connects TRDV1 to TRDJ1; 13 bases line up with TRDD3. Per the germline V gene, CDR1 is TSWWSYY and CDR2 is QGS. V lost 3 bases and J lost 11; bases outside the gene matches: 21. The CDR3 loop spans 19 amino acids. CDR3 sequence reads: CALGDRAFPLLGDTIPLIF. For the CDR3, the DNA is TGTGCTCTTGGGGACCGGGCCTTCCCCTTACTGGGGGATACGATCCCTCTCATCTTT.

The rearrangement joins TRDV2 to TRDJ1; D might be TRDD3 (5 bases). The CDR3 totals 19 residues. Deletions cut 0 bases from V and 0 bases from J, with 22 bases between. Germline lookup yields CDR1 GEAIGNYY and CDR2 EKD. CDR3 sequence reads: CACDTRAWMGRPYTDKLIF. Here the CDR3 DNA reads TGTGCCTGTGACACCCGGGCCTGGATGGGGAGACCCTACACCGATAAACTCATCTTT.

This clone showed up just a few times. J is TRDJ1 and V is TRDV1, with D maybe TRDD3 (6 bases). Trimming pared 2 bases from V and 3 bases from J, leaving 19 bases between. CDR1 and CDR2 from the germline V gene are TSWWSYY and QGS. The CDR3 is 17 residues long. The CDR3 protein is CALGESSRDGYPDKLIF. In DNA, the CDR3 is TGTGCTCTTGGGGAAAGTAGTCGGGACGGATACCCCGATAAACTCATCTTT.

This clone showed up just once. This chain connects TRDV1 to TRDJ1, with D perhaps TRDD3 (5 bases). CDR3 length equals 19 residues. V dropped 2 bases and J dropped 1 base, with 23 bases sitting between them. Looked up from germline, CDR1 is TSWWSYY and CDR2 is QGS. The CDR3 DNA reads as TGTGCTCTTGGGGAAAAGGTACGGTCTGGGCCGAGGGTCACCGATAAACTCATCTTT. This gives the protein CALGEKVRSGPRVTDKLIF.

This clone was seen a few times. The chain employs TRDV1 and TRDJ1, with unresolved D. Germline V gene lookup returns CDR1 TSWWSYY and CDR2 QGS. The CDR3 loop spans 18 amino acids. Trimming took off 0 bases at V and 0 bases at J, with 17 bases between the two ends. CDR3 sequence (DNA): TGTGCTCTTGGGGAACTCCCCCCATTCCCCAGGTACACCGATAAACTCATCTTT. It translates to CALGELPPFPRYTDKLIF.

V and J are TRDV1 and TRDJ1; a possible D gene is TRDD3 (5 bases). The length of the CDR3 is 19 residues. Germline V CDR1 and CDR2: TSWWSYY, QGS. The ends were cut back, 5 bases at V and 0 bases at J, with 25 bases in the middle. This chain's CDR3 is CALGPRPPSQGVDTDKLIF. In DNA form, the CDR3 reads TGTGCTCTTGGGCCCCGGCCTCCCTCTCAGGGGGTAGACACCGATAAACTCATCTTT.

The gene calls are TRDV1 and TRDJ1, with 9 bases lining up with TRDD3. The junction had 25 bases not matched to a gene; V was cut back by 8 bases and J by 0 bases. The CDR3 length is 21 residues. Germline V gene data show CDR1 as TSWWSYY and CDR2 as QGS. The CDR3 region is CALRFRSTGGRLSLYTDKLIF. CDR3 bases: TGTGCTCTTCGCTTCCGTAGTACTGGGGGACGCCTATCCCTGTACACCGATAAACTCATCTTT.

The chain couples TRDV1 to TRDJ1, with D maybe TRDD3 (7 bases). The germline gives CDR1 TSWWSYY, CDR2 QGS. Trimming shortened V by 5 bases and J by 2 bases, and 39 bases separated the two germline ends. The CDR3 runs 23 residues. CDR3 in amino acids: CALGTRELPFPYRWGTKTDKLIF. The CDR3, as DNA: TGTGCTCTTGGGACTCGGGAGCTTCCTTTCCCCTACCGTTGGGGGACAAAGACCGATAAACTCATCTTT.

The chain combines TRDV1 with TRDJ1; 13 bases are shared with TRDD3. In germline, CDR1 is TSWWSYY, CDR2 QGS. This CDR3 region has 23 residues. J was trimmed by 5 bases and V by 1 base; bases with no gene match: 25. CDR3 sequence (DNA): TGTGCTCTTGGGGAACGGGTTCCTACTCCCTTGCGAACTGGGGGATACGGATCAGATAAACTCATCTTT. It codes for CALGERVPTPLRTGGYGSDKLIF.